The 19 T cell receptor beta chains listed next were all sequenced from one sample in a study of shared clonotypes between healthy human individuals. Using immunoSEQ multiplex PCR, the repertoire was profiled, and TCRdb retains in-frame clones only, with some absent. Of 2 million to 3 million clones listed, over 85% are singletons. Material for sequencing was naive CD4+ T cells from PBMCs. This sample's subset: CD45RA+ positively selected. These receptors were obtained from a man between 18 and 29 years old in good health. Some clones in this sample may be carry-over from other donors' samples.

This clone appeared once. The V gene is TRBV4-3, the J gene TRBJ1-2; 10 bases align to TRBD1. The CDR3 contains 17 residues. Germline assignment: CDR1 LGHNA and CDR2 YSLEER. The V gene end was trimmed by 0 bases and the J gene end by 8 bases; junction bases not matched to a gene: 12. CDR3 in amino acids: CASSQDWDRGREFGYTF. Written as DNA, the CDR3 is TGCGCCAGCAGCCAAGATTGGGACAGGGGAAGAGAATTCGGCTACACCTTC.

The rearrangement uses TRBV30 and TRBJ1-2, with TRBD1 identical over 10 bases. Germline CDR1 is GTSNPN and CDR2 is SVGIG (reference sequence). V was clipped by 3 bases and J by 2 bases; unmatched bases: 6. CDR3 length: 15 residues. The CDR3 DNA follows: TGTGCCTGGAGCGATGGGACAGGGGAAAACTATGGCTACACCTTC. Translation: CAWSDGTGENYGYTF.

The CDR3 loop reads CASSQGLASSGNTIYF. In nucleotides, the CDR3 is TGTGCCAGCAGCCAGGGGCTCGCCAGCTCTGGAAACACCATATATTTT. This rearrangement joins TRBV4-2 to TRBJ1-3; tentatively, D is TRBD1 (5 bases). Per the germline V gene, CDR1 is LGHNA and CDR2 is YNFKEQ. The CDR3 is 16 residues long. V lost 3 bases and J lost 0, with 12 bases in between.

V gene TRBV2 combines with J gene TRBJ2-5; 7 bases line up with TRBD1. The ends lost 7 bases at V and 3 bases at J; junction bases unmatched: 2. Germline V lookup: CDR1 SNHLY, CDR2 FYNNEI. The CDR3 length is 12 residues. The DNA of the CDR3 is TGTGCCAGCACCACAGGGGAAGAGACCCAGTACTTC. Residues: CASTTGEETQYF.

This CDR3 reads CASSNPGMNTGELFF. CDR3 coding DNA: TGTGCCAGCAGTAACCCAGGGATGAACACCGGGGAGCTGTTTTTT. V gene TRBV25-1 combines with J gene TRBJ2-2, with D perhaps TRBD1 (5 bases). The CDR3 spans 15 residues. Trimming pared 5 bases from V and 1 base from J, leaving 11 bases between. Germline V CDR1 and CDR2: MGHDK, SYGVNS.

This sequence joins TRBV5-6 and TRBJ1-2; 8 nucleotides match TRBD1. Germline loops: CDR1 SGHDT, CDR2 YYEEEE. The CDR3 is 13 residues long. V lost 4 bases, J lost 3 bases, and 2 bases stayed unmatched. The CDR3 reads CASSGQGDYGYTF. The CDR3 DNA reads as TGTGCCAGCAGCGGACAGGGAGACTATGGCTACACCTTC.

The chain links TRBV7-9 to TRBJ2-6; 10 bases map to TRBD1. Germline loops: CDR1 SEHNR, CDR2 FQNEAQ (reference sequence). With 2 bases clipped from V and 1 base from J, the junction kept 8 bases outside the gene matches. The CDR3 has 19 amino acids. The CDR3 coding sequence is TGTGCCAGCAGCTTAAGGAGGCGGACAGGGGGTTCTGGGGCCAACGTCCTGACTTTC. Residues: CASSLRRRTGGSGANVLTF.

As to this clone: Different DNA sequences within this sample yield the same CDR3. The V and J genes are TRBV7-9 and TRBJ1-1; D uncertain. The CDR3 length is 13 residues. Trimming pared 4 bases from V and 4 bases from J, leaving 10 bases between. Per the germline V gene, CDR1 is SEHNR and CDR2 is FQNEAQ (reference sequence). The CDR3 sequence: CASSSQTGTEAFF. The CDR3 DNA is TGTGCCAGCAGCTCCCAGACTGGCACTGAAGCTTTCTTT.

A word on this clone: This sample also contains other DNA sequences that code for the same CDR3. This rearrangement joins TRBV7-2 to TRBJ2-1; 7 bases align to TRBD2. The germline V gene has CDR1 SGHTA and CDR2 FQGNSA. The length of the CDR3 is 15 residues. The V and J ends lost 2 bases and 4 bases, in that order; junction bases with no gene match: 5. CDR3 nucleotides: TGTGCCAGCAGCTTATTGGCGGGAGAATACAATGAGCAGTTCTTC. The encoded protein is CASSLLAGEYNEQFF.

This rearrangement joins TRBV11-3 to TRBJ1-2; D is ambiguous. Trimming stripped 4 bases from V and 3 bases from J, with 15 bases between. CDR1 is SGHNT, CDR2 YENEEA, per germline. The CDR3 runs to 15 residues. The CDR3 DNA reads as TGTGCCAGCAGCTACGCCGGCATCACGTACTATGGCTACACCTTC. Translated, it gives CASSYAGITYYGYTF.

The gene calls are TRBV5-6 and TRBJ2-3; unclear D gene. The V gene lost 4 bases and the J gene lost 0 bases, with 9 bases spanning the gap. CDR1 is SGHDT and CDR2 is YYEEEE in the germline V gene. The CDR3 length is 14 residues. CDR3 nucleotide sequence: TGTGCCAGCAGCCACCCCGGGAGCACAGATACGCAGTATTTT. Residues: CASSHPGSTDTQYF.

The chain couples TRBV11-1 to TRBJ2-7; D possibly corresponds to TRBD2 (5 bases). CDR3 length: 13 amino acids. The V gene's germline CDR1 is SGHAT and CDR2 FQDESV (reference sequence). Trimming left V 5 bases short and J 7 bases short, with 15 bases between. The CDR3 DNA sequence: TGTGCCAGCAGCCCGGACGGACTTGGAGAGCAGTACTTC. Protein sequence: CASSPDGLGEQYF.

This clone showed up just once. J is TRBJ1-1 and V is TRBV5-1; D might be TRBD1 (5 bases). Deletions cut 0 bases from V and 4 bases from J, with 13 bases between. The CDR3 length is 15 residues. Germline values: CDR1 SGHRS, CDR2 YFSETQ. The CDR3 is CASSLGPGLPTEAFF. CDR3 coding DNA: TGCGCCAGCAGCTTGGGTCCGGGACTCCCCACTGAAGCTTTCTTT.

The V gene is TRBV7-9, the J gene TRBJ2-7; 14 nucleotides align to TRBD2. After removal of 5 bases from V and 5 bases from J, the junction contained 8 bases not matched to a gene. The CDR3 length is 16 residues. In germline, CDR1 is SEHNR, CDR2 FQNEAQ (reference sequence). CDR3 sequence: CASSPRGLAGVHEQYF. The CDR3 nucleotides read TGTGCCAGCAGCCCCAGGGGACTAGCGGGAGTTCACGAGCAGTACTTC.

In its sample, this clone was seen once. This chain links TRBV2 with TRBJ1-2; D remains ambiguous. V lost 4 bases to trimming and J lost 6 bases, with 9 bases between them. The CDR3 is 12 residues long. CDR1 is SNHLY and CDR2 is FYNNEI in the germline V gene. The CDR3 sequence: CASSVAPDGYTF. The CDR3 bases are TGTGCCAGCAGTGTTGCGCCCGATGGCTACACCTTC.

The rearrangement uses TRBV7-8 and TRBJ1-2; TRBD1 might be the D (5 bases). CDR1 and CDR2 from the germline V gene are SGHVS and FQNEAQ. This CDR3 is 15 amino acids long. Trimming shortened V by 3 bases and J by 3 bases, and 14 bases separated the two germline ends. For the CDR3, the DNA is TGTGCCAGCAGCTTTAGCGGTATCAGGGACTATGGCTACACCTTC. This encodes CASSFSGIRDYGYTF.

Points on this clone: The same CDR3 is also encoded by other DNA sequences in this sample. The chain recombines TRBV27 with TRBJ2-7, with D possibly matching TRBD2 (5 bases). This CDR3 spans 12 amino acids. The V gene lost 3 bases and the J gene lost 4 bases, with 7 bases spanning the gap. Looked up from germline, CDR1 is MNHEY and CDR2 is SMNVEV (reference sequence). Here the CDR3 DNA reads TGTGCCAGCAGTTTTAGAGGGTACGAGCAGTACTTC. This sequence encodes CASSFRGYEQYF.

The chain employs TRBV11-3 and TRBJ2-1; 10 positions match TRBD2. Germline CDR1 SGHNT, CDR2 YENEEA. J gave up 9 bases and V 5 bases, and 16 bases lay outside the gene matches. The CDR3 spans 17 residues. The CDR3 coding sequence is TGTGCCAGCAGCCCACCCCGGTCTAGCGGGAGAAATGGTGAGCAGTTCTTC. Translation gives CASSPPRSSGRNGEQFF.

The V gene is TRBV5-1, the J gene TRBJ2-5, with 10 bases fitting TRBD2. Germline V gene data show CDR1 as SGHRS and CDR2 as YFSETQ. The CDR3 covers 15 residues. The V and J ends lost 6 bases and 5 bases, in that order; junction bases with no gene match: 10. The CDR3, as DNA: TGCGCCAGCACCCTTAAGCGGGAGGGCCGGGAGACCCAGTACTTC. This encodes CASTLKREGRETQYF.